This TCR beta chain is drawn from a study of OX40 agonist ivuxolimab in advanced cancers. About the study: Ivuxolimab was delivered to patients intravenously every 2 weeks at doses spanning 0.01 to 10 mg/kg. Partial responses were seen in three patients, one with hepatocellular carcinoma and two with cutaneous melanoma. Study results and caveats: Partial responders at 0.1-3.0 mg/kg showed near-lowest clonal expansion.

Of note for this clone: Its antigen is as yet unknown.

Germline values: CDR1 ENHRY, CDR2 SYGVKD. The CDR3 consists of 19 residues. With 4 bases clipped from V and 2 bases from J, the junction kept 10 bases outside the gene matches. Cycle 7 day 1, cycle 4 day 1, and baseline were the timepoints at which blood was sampled. Libraries were prepared by immunoSEQ multiplex PCR; TCRdb keeps only in-frame clonotypes and omits some of them. This table has roughly 60,000 clones, around 87% appearing once. The sequencing here drew on CD4+ or CD8+ T cells sorted from blood, taken in a trial of the OX40 agonist ivuxolimab. The sequence derives from an adult with an advanced solid tumor such as melanoma, head and neck, liver or kidney cancer. This chain connects TRBV10-3 to TRBJ2-3; TRBD2 matches at 15 bases. CDR3 protein: CAISGGTSGGLKLTDTQYF. Here the CDR3 DNA reads TGTGCCATCAGTGGAGGGACTAGCGGGGGGCTAAAACTCACAGATACGCAGTATTTT.